The TCR beta chain under discussion was sequenced for a study of siplizumab effects on memory and regulatory T cells. The data were produced by immunoSEQ multiplex PCR, yet TCRdb's version contains in-frame clones alone and is incomplete. The top ten hold around 0.15% of the sample, which has around 100,000 clones, approximately 92% seen once. CDR1 and CDR2 (germline): KGHSH, LQKENI. V lost 3 bases, J lost 3 bases, and 15 bases lay in between. CDR3 length equals 15 residues. This receptor was taken from a human donor in good health. The sequenced sample consisted of CD4+ T cells sorted from blood. J is TRBJ2-7 and V is TRBV18; D remains unclear. The CDR3 sequence: CASSPSTVTRYEQYF. The CDR3 bases are TGTGCCAGCTCACCGAGCACAGTCACCCGCTACGAGCAGTACTTC.